Listed below are T cell receptor beta chains from one sample, sequenced in a study of Ad26.COV2.S vaccination and SARS-CoV-2 variants. Profiled with immunoSEQ multiplex PCR; TCRdb holds only in-frame clones, not every one. Of around 400,000 clones in the sample, 75% to 90% were seen once. The sample here was peripheral blood, taken in a trial of Ad26.COV2.S vaccine versus placebo. These receptors came from a person aged 18-60 years who received the Ad26.COV2.S COVID-19 vaccine or a placebo. Both conserved end residues are part of each CDR3. Fields, in order: V gene, clone size, D gene, J gene, CDR3 protein, CDR3 DNA. D genes are given only for firm matches. Not every row has a clone size; where given, it reads once, few, many or a size class.

TRBV5-1	NA	NA	TRBJ1-1	CASMDPGNTEAFF	TGCGCCAGCATGGATCCAGGGAACACTGAAGCTTTCTTT
TRBV7-3	NA	TRBD2	TRBJ2-3	CATSPGLAGGDTQYF	TGTGCCACCTCCCCGGGACTAGCGGGAGGAGATACGCAGTATTTT
TRBV5-1	NA	NA	TRBJ1-6	CASSLGGGLNSPLHF	TGCGCCAGCAGCTTGGGAGGAGGCCTCAATTCACCCCTCCACTTT
TRBV5-1	NA	NA	TRBJ2-1	CASRGLTYNEQFF	TGCGCCAGCAGGGGACTTACCTACAATGAGCAGTTCTTC
TRBV11-2	NA	TRBD2	TRBJ2-7	CASSFRTSGSEQYF	TGTGCCAGCAGCTTCCGGACTAGCGGGAGCGAGCAGTACTTC
TRBV19	NA	NA	TRBJ2-1	CASSRESSYNEQFF	TGTGCCAGTAGTCGGGAGAGCTCCTACAATGAGCAGTTCTTC
TRBV13	NA	NA	TRBJ2-3	CASSSRASGTTDTQYF	TGTGCCAGCAGCTCCCGGGCAAGCGGAACGACAGATACGCAGTATTTT
TRBV5-5	once	TRBD2	TRBJ2-5	CASSFSLAGGPGETQYF	TGTGCCAGCAGCTTTTCGCTAGCGGGAGGGCCTGGAGAGACCCAGTACTTC
TRBV28	NA	TRBD2	TRBJ2-7	CASSPLAGVGEQYF	TGTGCCAGCAGTCCACTAGCGGGAGTCGGCGAGCAGTACTTC
TRBV5-1	NA	NA	TRBJ2-7	CASTPARGYEQYF	TGCGCCAGCACCCCGGCAAGGGGCTACGAGCAGTACTTC
TRBV19	NA	TRBD1	TRBJ1-5	CASSKFPGGPQHF	TGTGCCAGTAGCAAATTTCCAGGGGGTCCCCAGCATTTT
TRBV6-5	few	NA	TRBJ2-7	CASSYSPEGSEQYF	TGTGCCAGCAGTTACTCGCCTGAGGGAAGCGAGCAGTACTTC
TRBV7-8	NA	NA	TRBJ2-2	CASSPRGTGELFF	TGTGCCAGCAGCCCGCGGGGCACCGGGGAGCTGTTTTTT
TRBV11-2	NA	TRBD2	TRBJ2-5	CASSGRLAGGQETQYF	TGTGCCAGCAGCGGGCGACTAGCGGGAGGGCAAGAGACCCAGTACTTC
TRBV11-2	NA	NA	TRBJ2-5	CASSLDIGEETQYF	TGTGCCAGCAGCTTAGATATAGGGGAGGAGACCCAGTACTTC
TRBV6-1	NA	NA	TRBJ1-3	CASSEVGRGRSSGNTIYF	TGTGCCAGCAGTGAAGTTGGGAGGGGACGGAGCTCTGGAAACACCATATATTTT
TRBV5-4	NA	TRBD2	TRBJ2-3	CASSLVPAGVGDTQYF	TGTGCCAGCAGCTTGGTCCCAGCGGGAGTCGGAGATACGCAGTATTTT
TRBV11-3	NA	NA	TRBJ2-7	CASSEFQTSTYEQYF	TGTGCCAGCAGTGAATTTCAGACGTCCACCTACGAGCAGTACTTC
TRBV27	NA	NA	TRBJ2-1	CASSALAFPLSEQFF	TGTGCCAGCAGTGCGCTAGCCTTCCCCCTCAGTGAGCAGTTCTTC
TRBV27	NA	TRBD2	TRBJ2-7	CASSPLLGGVHEQYF	TGTGCCAGCAGTCCTCTCCTCGGGGGGGTCCACGAGCAGTACTTC
TRBV23-1	NA	NA	TRBJ2-7	CSTWGVSEQYF	TGCTCCACCTGGGGCGTATCCGAGCAGTACTTC
TRBV28	NA	TRBD1	TRBJ1-5	CASSPQGASNQPQHF	TGTGCCAGCAGTCCCCAGGGGGCGAGCAATCAGCCCCAGCATTTT
TRBV6-5	NA	NA	TRBJ1-6	CASSTGFENSPLHF	TGTGCCAGCAGTACCGGGTTTGAGAATTCACCCCTCCACTTT
TRBV14	NA	NA	TRBJ2-7	CASSPRTDASYEQYF	TGTGCCAGCAGCCCCCGGACAGACGCCTCCTACGAGCAGTACTTC
TRBV24-1	NA	TRBD1	TRBJ2-1	CATSDPPGDRGGPRPNEQFF	TGTGCCACCAGTGATCCCCCGGGGGACAGGGGGGGACCCCGGCCCAATGAGCAGTTCTTC
TRBV6-5	NA	TRBD1	TRBJ1-4	CASALTGVTNEKLFF	TGTGCCAGCGCCCTCACAGGGGTGACTAATGAAAAACTGTTTTTT
TRBV5-5	NA	NA	TRBJ2-7	CASSLYPGHLEGQYF	TGTGCCAGCAGCTTGTATCCGGGACACCTCGAAGGGCAGTACTTC
TRBV7-2	few	TRBD1	TRBJ1-6	CASSRTGGNNSPLHF	TGTGCCAGCAGCCGGACAGGGGGGAATAATTCACCCCTCCACTTT
TRBV9	NA	NA	TRBJ2-3	CASSPRMADTQYF	TGTGCCAGCAGCCCAAGGATGGCAGATACGCAGTATTTT
TRBV7-2	NA	TRBD1	TRBJ2-1	CASSARQGLNEQFF	TGTGCCAGCAGCGCGCGACAGGGCCTCAATGAGCAGTTCTTC
TRBV7-7	NA	TRBD1	TRBJ2-2	CASSTGTGNTGELFF	TGTGCTAGCAGCACCGGGACAGGGAACACCGGGGAGCTGTTTTTT
TRBV27	NA	NA	TRBJ2-3	CASSLSLVGLDTQYF	TGTGCCAGCAGTTTATCCTTGGTGGGGTTAGATACGCAGTATTTT
TRBV12-3/TRBV12-4	NA	NA	TRBJ2-7	CASQGSYEQYF	TGTGCCAGCCAAGGTTCCTACGAGCAGTACTTC
TRBV5-1	NA	NA	TRBJ2-7	CASRDKEGEQYF	TGCGCCAGCAGGGACAAAGAGGGCGAGCAGTACTTC
TRBV5-1	NA	NA	TRBJ2-1	CASSLVSPNEQFF	TGCGCCAGCAGCTTGGTAAGCCCCAATGAGCAGTTCTTC
TRBV5-4	NA	NA	TRBJ1-2	CASSLNRAESGYTF	TGTGCCAGCAGCTTGAACAGAGCGGAGTCTGGCTACACCTTC
TRBV19	NA	TRBD2	TRBJ2-1	CASSTSGRTYNEQFF	TGTGCCAGTAGTACTAGCGGGAGAACCTACAATGAGCAGTTCTTC
TRBV19	NA	NA	TRBJ1-5	CASSIRRGRGNQPQHF	TGTGCCAGTAGTATCAGGAGGGGACGAGGGAATCAGCCCCAGCATTTT
TRBV20-1	NA	NA	TRBJ2-3	CSASPLTDTQYF	TGCAGTGCTAGTCCCCTTACAGATACGCAGTATTTT
TRBV5-1	NA	NA	TRBJ2-5	CASSHGTGETQYF	TGCGCCAGCAGCCACGGGACGGGAGAGACCCAGTACTTC
TRBV7-2	NA	TRBD2	TRBJ2-2	CASRKTSGNTGELFF	TGTGCCAGCAGGAAGACTAGCGGCAACACCGGGGAGCTGTTTTTT
TRBV3-1/TRBV3-2	NA	NA	TRBJ1-2	CASSARNYGYTF	TGTGCCAGCAGCGCTCGTAACTATGGCTACACCTTC
TRBV12-3/TRBV12-4	NA	NA	TRBJ2-5	CASSPEGETQYF	TGTGCCAGCAGCCCCGAGGGGGAGACCCAGTACTTC
TRBV29-1	NA	NA	TRBJ2-3	CSVLTGSTDTQYF	TGCAGCGTCCTTACAGGGTCCACAGATACGCAGTATTTT
TRBV28	NA	NA	TRBJ1-1	CASSLKGEAFF	TGTGCCAGCAGTTTAAAGGGCGAAGCTTTCTTT
TRBV7-8	NA	NA	TRBJ2-7	CASSLGAGLTKRSSYEQYF	TGTGCCAGCAGCTTAGGGGCAGGGCTTACTAAACGAAGCTCCTACGAGCAGTACTTC
TRBV12-3/TRBV12-4	few	NA	TRBJ1-1	CASEDGENTEAFF	TGTGCCAGCGAGGACGGGGAGAACACTGAAGCTTTCTTT
TRBV29-1	NA	NA	TRBJ1-2	CSSSPRGKGGYTF	TGCAGCTCCTCCCCCCGGGGGAAAGGCGGCTACACCTTC
TRBV15	NA	NA	TRBJ2-5	CATSRDLLAQETQYF	TGTGCCACCAGCAGAGATCTCCTAGCCCAAGAGACCCAGTACTTC
TRBV28	NA	NA	TRBJ1-1	CASSLGPNTEAFF	TGTGCCAGCAGTTTGGGGCCGAACACTGAAGCTTTCTTT
TRBV4-1	NA	NA	TRBJ1-1	CASNPGGGRAFF	TGCGCCAGCAACCCCGGGGGTGGTCGAGCTTTCTTT
TRBV11-3	NA	TRBD2	TRBJ2-4	CASSLERSGRAIKNIQYF	TGTGCCAGCAGCTTAGAGAGGAGCGGGAGGGCCATCAAAAACATTCAGTACTTC
TRBV19	few	NA	TRBJ2-7	CASSPQGGYEQYF	TGTGCCAGTAGTCCCCAGGGGGGCTACGAGCAGTACTTC
TRBV5-5	NA	TRBD1	TRBJ2-7	CASSITTGGFHEQYF	TGTGCCAGCAGCATCACGACAGGGGGTTTTCACGAGCAGTACTTC
TRBV6-2/TRBV6-3	few	TRBD1	TRBJ2-2	CASSRQGTGELFF	TGTGCCAGCAGCCGACAGGGCACCGGGGAGCTGTTTTTT
TRBV5-1	NA	TRBD1	TRBJ2-1	CASSWDRGGDNEQFF	TGCGCCAGCAGCTGGGACAGGGGAGGCGACAATGAGCAGTTCTTC
TRBV19	NA	TRBD2	TRBJ2-7	CASSFRTRRYEQYF	TGTGCCAGTAGTTTTCGGACTAGGAGATACGAGCAGTACTTC
TRBV7-9	NA	TRBD1	TRBJ1-4	CASRTGTGDEKLFF	TGTGCCAGCAGGACCGGGACAGGGGATGAAAAACTGTTTTTT